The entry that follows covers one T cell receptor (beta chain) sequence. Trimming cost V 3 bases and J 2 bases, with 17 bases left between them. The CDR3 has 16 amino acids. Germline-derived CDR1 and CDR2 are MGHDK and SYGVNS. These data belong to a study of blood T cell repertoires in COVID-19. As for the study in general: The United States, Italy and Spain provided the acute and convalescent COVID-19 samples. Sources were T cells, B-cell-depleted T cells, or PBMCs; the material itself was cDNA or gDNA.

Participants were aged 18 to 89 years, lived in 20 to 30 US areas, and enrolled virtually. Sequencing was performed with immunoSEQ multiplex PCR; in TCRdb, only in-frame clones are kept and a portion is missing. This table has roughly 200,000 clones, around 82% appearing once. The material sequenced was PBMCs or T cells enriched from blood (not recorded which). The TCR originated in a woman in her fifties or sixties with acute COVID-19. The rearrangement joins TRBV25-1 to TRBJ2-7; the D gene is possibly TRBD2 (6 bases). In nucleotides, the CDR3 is TGTGCCAGCAGTGACTGGAGGGGAGCTGGCCCCTACGAGCAGTACTTC. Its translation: CASSDWRGAGPYEQYF.